The rows below give T cell receptor beta chains drawn from one sample of a study of control samples from healthy donors and cancer patients. Profiled with immunoSEQ multiplex PCR; TCRdb holds only in-frame clones, not every one. The repertoire holds about 160,000 clones, approximately 94% seen once, with over 6.5% in the top ten. Input material: blood. The receptors originated from a middle-aged woman in good health. The CDR3 runs from the conserved cysteine through the conserved F or W. The order of the fields is CDR3 DNA, CDR3 protein, J gene, D gene, V gene, clone size. D genes are given only for firm matches. Size is omitted from some rows. Given values are once, few, many or a class for expanded clones.

CDR3nt: TGTGCCAGCAGCCCTCCCGGGGGCGCAACCGGGGAGCTGTTTTTT
CDR3aa: CASSPPGGATGELFF
j_gene: TRBJ2-2
d_gene: NA
v_gene: TRBV9
abundance: NA

CDR3nt: TGTGCCAGCAGCGGGACCGCCCTCTATGGCTACACCTTC
CDR3aa: CASSGTALYGYTF
j_gene: TRBJ1-2
d_gene: NA
v_gene: TRBV5-4
abundance: NA

CDR3nt: TGCGCCAGCAGCTTGGGAAAGAATTCACCCCTCCACTTT
CDR3aa: CASSLGKNSPLHF
j_gene: TRBJ1-6
d_gene: NA
v_gene: TRBV5-1
abundance: few

CDR3nt: TGTGCCATCAGTGAGACACGGGGACAGTTGAACACTGAAGCTTTCTTT
CDR3aa: CAISETRGQLNTEAFF
j_gene: TRBJ1-1
d_gene: TRBD1
v_gene: TRBV10-3
abundance: NA

CDR3nt: TGTGCCACGCAACAGGAACTAGGGGATTCACCCCTCCACTTT
CDR3aa: CATQQELGDSPLHF
j_gene: TRBJ1-6
d_gene: NA
v_gene: TRBV12-5
abundance: NA

CDR3nt: TGTGCCTGGAGCCCCGGACTAGCGGGAGGGCCCGACGAGCAGTACTTC
CDR3aa: CAWSPGLAGGPDEQYF
j_gene: TRBJ2-7
d_gene: TRBD2
v_gene: TRBV30
abundance: NA

CDR3nt: TGTGCCAGCAGTTTATCTAGTAGCTATGGCTACACCTTC
CDR3aa: CASSLSSSYGYTF
j_gene: TRBJ1-2
d_gene: NA
v_gene: TRBV27
abundance: NA

CDR3nt: TGTGCCAGCGGGACTAGCGGGAGTTGGATTGGGGAGCTGTTTTTT
CDR3aa: CASGTSGSWIGELFF
j_gene: TRBJ2-2
d_gene: TRBD2
v_gene: TRBV27
abundance: NA

CDR3nt: TGTGCCAGTAGCCCCACGCCCGGGTCAAACACTGAAGCTTTCTTT
CDR3aa: CASSPTPGSNTEAFF
j_gene: TRBJ1-1
d_gene: NA
v_gene: TRBV19
abundance: NA

CDR3nt: TGTGCCAGCAGCTCTCCGGGGCCCTCTTACGAGCAGTACTTC
CDR3aa: CASSSPGPSYEQYF
j_gene: TRBJ2-7
d_gene: NA
v_gene: TRBV7-2
abundance: once

CDR3nt: TGTGCCAGCAGCCTCGGGACATCTCAGAGGGAGACCCAGTACTTC
CDR3aa: CASSLGTSQRETQYF
j_gene: TRBJ2-5
d_gene: NA
v_gene: TRBV5-8
abundance: NA

CDR3nt: TGTGCCAGCAGCTTAGGACAGGCCGCCGGCTATGGCTACACCTTC
CDR3aa: CASSLGQAAGYGYTF
j_gene: TRBJ1-2
d_gene: TRBD1
v_gene: TRBV5-6
abundance: NA

CDR3nt: TGTGCCTGGAAACCCCAATCCTACGAGCAGTACTTC
CDR3aa: CAWKPQSYEQYF
j_gene: TRBJ2-7
d_gene: NA
v_gene: TRBV30
abundance: once

CDR3nt: TGTGCCAGCAGTCTCCCGGCTAACAATCAGCCCCAGCATTTT
CDR3aa: CASSLPANNQPQHF
j_gene: TRBJ1-5
d_gene: NA
v_gene: TRBV28
abundance: NA

CDR3nt: TGTGCCAGCAGCCAAGGGTGGGTAACGAACACTGAAGCTTTCTTT
CDR3aa: CASSQGWVTNTEAFF
j_gene: TRBJ1-1
d_gene: NA
v_gene: TRBV14
abundance: NA

CDR3nt: TGTGCCAGCAGCTCGCGGGGACAGGGGTTAGACGAGCAGTACTTC
CDR3aa: CASSSRGQGLDEQYF
j_gene: TRBJ2-7
d_gene: TRBD1
v_gene: TRBV7-9
abundance: NA

CDR3nt: TGTGCCAGCAGTGATACGGGTTACAGCTCTGGAAACACCATATATTTT
CDR3aa: CASSDTGYSSGNTIYF
j_gene: TRBJ1-3
d_gene: NA
v_gene: TRBV6-1
abundance: NA

CDR3nt: TGTGCCATCAGGGGGACTGAAAAACTGTTTTTT
CDR3aa: CAIRGTEKLFF
j_gene: TRBJ1-4
d_gene: NA
v_gene: TRBV10-3
abundance: once

CDR3nt: TGTGCCAGCAGTTATACTGGGAGCAATCAGCCCCAGCATTTT
CDR3aa: CASSYTGSNQPQHF
j_gene: TRBJ1-5
d_gene: NA
v_gene: TRBV6-2/TRBV6-3
abundance: NA

CDR3nt: TGCGCCAGCAGCCAAGCTCTGCGGCACCCGAACACTGAAGCTTTCTTT
CDR3aa: CASSQALRHPNTEAFF
j_gene: TRBJ1-1
d_gene: NA
v_gene: TRBV4-3
abundance: NA

CDR3nt: TGCGCCAGCAGCCAAGGTGGCGCCGGGGGTGAAAAACTGTTTTTT
CDR3aa: CASSQGGAGGEKLFF
j_gene: TRBJ1-4
d_gene: NA
v_gene: TRBV4-3
abundance: NA

CDR3nt: TGTGCCAGCAGCCCCCGGACAGGGGTTGAGAAAGTAGGCACAGATACGCAGTATTTT
CDR3aa: CASSPRTGVEKVGTDTQYF
j_gene: TRBJ2-3
d_gene: TRBD1
v_gene: TRBV9
abundance: NA

CDR3nt: TGTGCCAGCACCGAAGGACAGGTATTCGGAGCTTTCTTT
CDR3aa: CASTEGQVFGAFF
j_gene: TRBJ1-1
d_gene: TRBD1
v_gene: TRBV12-3/TRBV12-4
abundance: NA

CDR3nt: TGTGCCAGCAGGGCGGGGGACAATAACTATGGCTACACCTTC
CDR3aa: CASRAGDNNYGYTF
j_gene: TRBJ1-2
d_gene: NA
v_gene: TRBV6-5
abundance: NA

CDR3nt: TGTGCCAGCGGCGGGGGGGAGGCTGAAGCTTTCTTT
CDR3aa: CASGGGEAEAFF
j_gene: TRBJ1-1
d_gene: NA
v_gene: TRBV9
abundance: NA

CDR3nt: TGTGCCAGCAGTACCGACAGGGGGCGATCGGGAACTGAAGCTTTCTTT
CDR3aa: CASSTDRGRSGTEAFF
j_gene: TRBJ1-1
d_gene: TRBD1
v_gene: TRBV27
abundance: NA

CDR3nt: TGTGCCAGCAGCCAAAGACTAGCGGGAGAGAGCGAGCAGTACTTC
CDR3aa: CASSQRLAGESEQYF
j_gene: TRBJ2-7
d_gene: TRBD2
v_gene: TRBV7-2
abundance: NA

CDR3nt: TGTGCCAGCAGCGTAGGGGGACAGGGCGCGAACACTGAAGCTTTCTTT
CDR3aa: CASSVGGQGANTEAFF
j_gene: TRBJ1-1
d_gene: TRBD1
v_gene: TRBV9
abundance: NA

CDR3nt: TGTGCCAGCAGCGTATGGGGAGGGGGGACGGACACCATATATTTT
CDR3aa: CASSVWGGGTDTIYF
j_gene: TRBJ1-3
d_gene: NA
v_gene: TRBV9
abundance: NA

CDR3nt: TGTGCCATCCGGCTCTCGGTCGGGGGGACGACAGATACGCAGTATTTT
CDR3aa: CAIRLSVGGTTDTQYF
j_gene: TRBJ2-3
d_gene: TRBD2
v_gene: TRBV24-1
abundance: NA

CDR3nt: TGTGCCAGCAGCCAGACTACAGGGATTAATGAAAAACTGTTTTTT
CDR3aa: CASSQTTGINEKLFF
j_gene: TRBJ1-4
d_gene: NA
v_gene: TRBV7-7
abundance: NA

CDR3nt: TGTGCCAGTAGTACAAGGGGACACAATGAGCAGTTCTTC
CDR3aa: CASSTRGHNEQFF
j_gene: TRBJ2-1
d_gene: NA
v_gene: TRBV19
abundance: NA

CDR3nt: TGTGCCAGCAGCGACTCCTCAGGCTCTGGAAACACCATATATTTT
CDR3aa: CASSDSSGSGNTIYF
j_gene: TRBJ1-3
d_gene: NA
v_gene: TRBV9
abundance: NA

CDR3nt: TGTGCCAGCAGTTCTGACAGGGAATGGTATGGCTACACCTTC
CDR3aa: CASSSDREWYGYTF
j_gene: TRBJ1-2
d_gene: TRBD1
v_gene: TRBV7-9
abundance: NA

CDR3nt: TGTGCCAGCAGTGCCTTATCCTACGAGCAGTACTTC
CDR3aa: CASSALSYEQYF
j_gene: TRBJ2-7
d_gene: NA
v_gene: TRBV12-3/TRBV12-4
abundance: NA

CDR3nt: TGTGCCAGCAGCGAATCAGGGGACTATGGCTACACCTTC
CDR3aa: CASSESGDYGYTF
j_gene: TRBJ1-2
d_gene: NA
v_gene: TRBV5-5
abundance: NA

CDR3nt: TGTGCCAGCAGCACGTCCGGGGTAACTGAAGCTTTCTTT
CDR3aa: CASSTSGVTEAFF
j_gene: TRBJ1-1
d_gene: NA
v_gene: TRBV12-3/TRBV12-4
abundance: NA

CDR3nt: TGTGCTAGTGGTGCTAGCGGGAGAACGTTCTACGAGCAGTACTTC
CDR3aa: CASGASGRTFYEQYF
j_gene: TRBJ2-7
d_gene: TRBD2
v_gene: TRBV12-5
abundance: few

CDR3nt: TGTGCCATCAGTGAGTCAGGGGGGGGTAATCAGCCCCAGCATTTT
CDR3aa: CAISESGGGNQPQHF
j_gene: TRBJ1-5
d_gene: NA
v_gene: TRBV10-3
abundance: NA

CDR3nt: TGTGCCAGCAGCTTGGGCGGGATGAGCTCCTACGAGCAGTACTTC
CDR3aa: CASSLGGMSSYEQYF
j_gene: TRBJ2-7
d_gene: NA
v_gene: TRBV5-4
abundance: NA

CDR3nt: TGCGCCAGCAGCATAAGACGGGTAGGCATGAACACTGAAGCTTTCTTT
CDR3aa: CASSIRRVGMNTEAFF
j_gene: TRBJ1-1
d_gene: NA
v_gene: TRBV5-1
abundance: once

CDR3nt: TGTGCCAGCAGCCAATCGGTTGCAGGGTTGGGAAACAATGAGCAGTTCTTC
CDR3aa: CASSQSVAGLGNNEQFF
j_gene: TRBJ2-1
d_gene: NA
v_gene: TRBV16
abundance: NA

CDR3nt: TGTGCCAGCAGTTACTCCTTATACACTACTGGGGCCAACGTCCTGACTTTC
CDR3aa: CASSYSLYTTGANVLTF
j_gene: TRBJ2-6
d_gene: NA
v_gene: TRBV6-2/TRBV6-3
abundance: NA

CDR3nt: TGTGCCAGCAGCCAGAGCAATCAGCCCCAGCATTTT
CDR3aa: CASSQSNQPQHF
j_gene: TRBJ1-5
d_gene: NA
v_gene: TRBV7-8
abundance: NA

CDR3nt: TGTGCCAGCAGTTCCGACAGGAATCAGCCCCAGCATTTT
CDR3aa: CASSSDRNQPQHF
j_gene: TRBJ1-5
d_gene: NA
v_gene: TRBV6-5
abundance: NA

CDR3nt: TGCGCCAGCAGCCAAACTAGCGGGAGCCTCTCCTACAATGAGCAGTTCTTC
CDR3aa: CASSQTSGSLSYNEQFF
j_gene: TRBJ2-1
d_gene: TRBD2
v_gene: TRBV4-1
abundance: NA

CDR3nt: TGTGCCAGCAGCTTAGAGGTTTCACCCCTCCACTTT
CDR3aa: CASSLEVSPLHF
j_gene: TRBJ1-6
d_gene: NA
v_gene: TRBV7-9
abundance: NA

CDR3nt: TGTGCCAGCAGCCCCCAGCGGGGGGCGACAGATACGCAGTATTTT
CDR3aa: CASSPQRGATDTQYF
j_gene: TRBJ2-3
d_gene: TRBD2
v_gene: TRBV7-3
abundance: NA

CDR3nt: TGTGCCAGTAGTATAGCAGGCAGCCCAAGGTTTCAGCCCCAGCATTTT
CDR3aa: CASSIAGSPRFQPQHF
j_gene: TRBJ1-5
d_gene: NA
v_gene: TRBV19
abundance: NA

CDR3nt: TGTGCCAGCAGCTTTTGGGGAACAGGGGATGAAAAACTGTTTTTT
CDR3aa: CASSFWGTGDEKLFF
j_gene: TRBJ1-4
d_gene: TRBD1
v_gene: TRBV7-9
abundance: NA

CDR3nt: TGTGCCAGCAGTGGGGACAACTCTGGAAACACCATATATTTT
CDR3aa: CASSGDNSGNTIYF
j_gene: TRBJ1-3
d_gene: NA
v_gene: TRBV27
abundance: NA

CDR3nt: TGTGCCAGCAGCTCGGGGGGGACAGGGGCCTACGAGCAGTACTTC
CDR3aa: CASSSGGTGAYEQYF
j_gene: TRBJ2-7
d_gene: TRBD1
v_gene: TRBV7-9
abundance: NA

CDR3nt: TGCAGCGCTATGGGCAGGAGCTCTGGGGCCAACGTCCTGACTTTC
CDR3aa: CSAMGRSSGANVLTF
j_gene: TRBJ2-6
d_gene: NA
v_gene: TRBV29-1
abundance: NA

CDR3nt: TGTGCCAGCAGCTTACGGGACGGAGTGGATGAGCAGTTCTTC
CDR3aa: CASSLRDGVDEQFF
j_gene: TRBJ2-1
d_gene: NA
v_gene: TRBV7-3
abundance: once

CDR3nt: TGTGCCAGCAGCCCGACCCGCTCTGGAAACACCATATATTTT
CDR3aa: CASSPTRSGNTIYF
j_gene: TRBJ1-3
d_gene: NA
v_gene: TRBV11-1
abundance: few

CDR3nt: TGTGCCAGCAGGACTAGCAGGGGCCCGAACACTGAAGCTTTCTTT
CDR3aa: CASRTSRGPNTEAFF
j_gene: TRBJ1-1
d_gene: NA
v_gene: TRBV6-5
abundance: NA